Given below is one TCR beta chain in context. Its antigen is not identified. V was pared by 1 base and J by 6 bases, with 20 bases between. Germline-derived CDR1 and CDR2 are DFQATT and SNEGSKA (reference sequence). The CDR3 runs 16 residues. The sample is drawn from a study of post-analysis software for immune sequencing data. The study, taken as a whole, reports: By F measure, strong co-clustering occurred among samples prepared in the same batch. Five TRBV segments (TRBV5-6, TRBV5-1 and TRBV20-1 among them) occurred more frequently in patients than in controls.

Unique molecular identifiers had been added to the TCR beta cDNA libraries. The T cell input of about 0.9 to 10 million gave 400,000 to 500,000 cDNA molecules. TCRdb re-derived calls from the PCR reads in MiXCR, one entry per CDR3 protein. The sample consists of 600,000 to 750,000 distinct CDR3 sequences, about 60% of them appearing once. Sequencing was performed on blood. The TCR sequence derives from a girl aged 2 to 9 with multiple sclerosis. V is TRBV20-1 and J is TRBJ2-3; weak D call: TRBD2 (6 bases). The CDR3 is CSARAIGRPGGDTQYF. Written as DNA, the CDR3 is TGCAGTGCTAGAGCCATAGGGAGGCCAGGCGGGGATACGCAGTATTTT.